This passage covers 17 T cell receptor beta chains from one sample sequenced in a study of spatial heterogeneity in lung cancer (dated by TCRdb to the late 2010s). In light of the paper, this sample's time point label describes: sample taken at primary tumor resection. Without any cell sorting, TCR sequencing was performed on whole RNA extracted either from tumor and nontumor lung tissue or from cryopreserved PBMC samples. Library creation used 5' RACE. Sequencing relied on a NextSeq 500. TCRdb handled the public reads itself, with Q25 trimming in fastp and clone calling in MiXCR, and kept productive beta chains. When rows share a CDR3 protein, they turn into one entry using the most common DNA and genes. The sample has roughly 54,000 distinct CDR3 sequences on record, about 7.4% of them singletons. The ten largest clones add up to 13% of the sample. The sample was PBMCs, taken at surgery. The origin of the receptors is a female donor with early-stage non-small cell lung cancer.

This clonotype was found many times. This chain uses TRBV7-8 with TRBJ1-1; D is perhaps TRBD1 (6 bases). With 2 bases removed from V and 8 bases from J, the gap between germline ends came to 12 bases. The CDR3 is made up of 13 amino acids. Germline loops: CDR1 SGHVS, CDR2 FQNEAQ. The CDR3 is CASSLRGAEEAFF. The CDR3 nucleotides read TGTGCCAGCAGCTTAAGGGGGGCGGAAGAAGCTTTCTTT.

The chain employs TRBV7-9 and TRBJ1-3; D gene ambiguous. Germline V gene lookup returns CDR1 SEHNR and CDR2 FQNEAQ (reference sequence). V lost 5 bases and J lost 1, with 9 bases in between. This CDR3 region has 14 residues. The CDR3 nucleotides read TGTGCCAGCAGCCAGAGGGTGTCTGGAAACACCATATATTTT. Its translation is CASSQRVSGNTIYF.

This clonotype appeared a few times. The genes are TRBV6-2 or TRBV6-3 and TRBJ2-6; D possibly corresponds to TRBD2 (5 bases). The CDR3 sequence is 16 residues long. V was trimmed by 8 bases and J by 0 bases, leaving 14 bases between them. Per germline, CDR1 MNHEY and CDR2 SVGEGT. The CDR3 sequence: CASSGEEGSGANVLTF. CDR3 sequence (DNA): TGTGCCAGCTCGGGCGAAGAGGGCTCTGGGGCCAACGTCCTGACTTTC.

This clonotype was observed a few times. J is TRBJ2-6 and V is TRBV19; no definite D call. The CDR3 is made up of 13 amino acids. Germline V gene lookup returns CDR1 LNHDA and CDR2 SQIVND (reference sequence). V gave up 10 bases and J gave up 1 base, with 8 bases separating them. CDR3 amino acids: CATTASGANVLTF. The CDR3 bases are TGTGCCACCACAGCGTCTGGGGCCAACGTCCTGACTTTC.

This chain uses TRBV28 with TRBJ1-2, with a possible D match to TRBD1 (5 bases). The CDR3 is made up of 14 amino acids. V lost 3 bases, J lost 10 bases, and 18 bases lay in between. Looked up from germline, CDR1 is MDHEN and CDR2 is SYDVKM. The CDR3 loop reads CASSLGGSWNDYTF. In DNA form, the CDR3 reads TGTGCCAGCAGTTTGGGGGGTTCCTGGAATGACTACACCTTC.

This clonotype was detected ten times or more. The rearrangement uses TRBV6-5 and TRBJ1-6; the D is unclear. Trimming took off 4 bases at V and 7 bases at J, with 14 bases between the two ends. Germline-derived CDR1 and CDR2 are MNHEY and SVGAGI. The CDR3 covers 15 residues. CDR3 protein: CASSSLGQLNSPLHF. The CDR3 DNA follows: TGTGCCAGCAGTTCCCTCGGCCAGTTGAATTCACCCCTCCACTTT.

This clonotype was detected many times. The chain joins TRBV20-1 to TRBJ2-5; 8 nucleotides align to TRBD2. The CDR3 loop spans 14 amino acids. Germline values: CDR1 DFQATT, CDR2 SNEGSKA (reference sequence). The CDR3 region has the DNA TGCAGCCCACGGGCAGCGGGGGCCCAAGAGACCCAGTACTTC. Encoded protein: CSPRAAGAQETQYF.

This clonotype was recorded many times. This rearrangement joins TRBV7-8 to TRBJ2-5; 9 nucleotides align to TRBD2. Germline V CDR1 and CDR2: SGHVS, FQNEAQ. V lost 3 bases and J lost 4; bases outside the gene matches: 9. The CDR3 has 16 amino acids. The CDR3 region has the DNA TGTGCCAGCAGCTTTCGTGGCGGGGGGGCCAGAGAGACCCAGTACTTC. As protein: CASSFRGGGARETQYF.

This clonotype occurred many times. This chain links TRBV12-3 or TRBV12-4 with TRBJ2-2; weak D call: TRBD2 (6 bases). V lost 5 bases, J lost 5 bases, and 15 bases lay in between. The CDR3 has 15 amino acids. The CDR3 is CASSLQTGGTGELFF. Written as DNA, the CDR3 is TGTGCCAGCAGTCTTCAAACCGGGGGTACCGGGGAGCTGTTTTTT.

The V call is TRBV5-1, the J call TRBJ2-7; 9 bases are shared with TRBD2. CDR1 and CDR2 from the germline V gene are SGHRS and YFSETQ. V dropped 0 bases and J dropped 0; count of bases not matched to a gene: 13. This CDR3 comprises 19 residues. The CDR3 spells CASSLETLAGRTFSYEQYF. As DNA, the CDR3 is TGCGCCAGCAGCTTGGAGACGCTAGCGGGGCGGACCTTCTCCTACGAGCAGTACTTC.

This clonotype was recorded at least ten times. The V and J genes are TRBV7-2 and TRBJ2-7; D may be TRBD1 (5 bases). Trimming took 5 bases from V and 2 from J, leaving 16 bases between them. The germline V gene encodes CDR1 SGHTA and CDR2 FQGNSA. The CDR3 is made up of 15 amino acids. CDR3 loop: CASSTDRAVPYEQYF. The CDR3 DNA follows: TGTGCCAGCAGCACAGACAGAGCAGTCCCCTACGAGCAGTACTTC. Full variable domain (outside the CDR3, taken from reference TRBV7-2 and TRBJ2-7): GAGVSQSPSNKVTEKGKDVELRCDPISGHTALYWYRQSLGQGLEFLIYFQGNSAPDKSGLPSDRFSAERTGGSVSTLTIQRTQQEDSAVYLCASSTDRAVPYEQYFGPGTRLTVT.

This clonotype has just a few counts. The rearrangement joins TRBV7-9 to TRBJ2-7, with a possible D match to TRBD2 (5 bases). The CDR3 sequence is 12 residues long. V lost 1 base to trimming and J lost 6 bases, with 7 bases between them. Germline V gene sequence: CDR1 SEHNR, CDR2 FQNEAQ (reference sequence). The CDR3 is CASSLGRSEQYF. CDR3 nucleotide sequence: TGTGCCAGCAGCTTAGGGAGGAGCGAGCAGTACTTC.

Ten or more counts support this clonotype. The CDR3 protein is CASSSQGSRVYTGELFF. CDR3 DNA sequence: TGTGCCAGCAGTTCCCAGGGCTCGAGGGTTTACACCGGGGAGCTGTTTTTT. The rearrangement joins TRBV12-3 or TRBV12-4 to TRBJ2-2; tentatively, D is TRBD1 or TRBD2 (5 bases each). This CDR3 region has 17 residues. V lost 4 bases to trimming and J lost 3 bases, with 18 bases between them.

This clonotype was seen many times. The chain uses TRBV4-3 and TRBJ2-5; 8 bases agree with TRBD2. V shed 3 bases, J shed 10 bases, and the junction held 19 bases outside the gene matches. The germline gives CDR1 LGHNA, CDR2 YSLEER. The CDR3 has 17 residues. The CDR3 is CASSHTRAGGFEGVQYF. Written as DNA, the CDR3 is TGCGCCAGCAGCCACACCCGTGCGGGGGGTTTCGAGGGAGTCCAGTACTTC.

This rearrangement joins TRBV13 to TRBJ1-2; weak D call: TRBD1 (6 bases). There are 13 residues in the CDR3. Trimming removed 0 bases at V and 6 bases at J, with 8 bases between. Germline V gene sequence: CDR1 PRHDT, CDR2 FYEKMQ (reference sequence). In DNA, the CDR3 is TGTGCCAGCAGCTTAGGTCAGGGGCATGGCTACACCTTC. It translates to CASSLGQGHGYTF.

The chain employs TRBV7-2 and TRBJ2-1; TRBD2 agrees at 13 bases. The CDR3 length is 15 residues. In germline, CDR1 is SGHTA, CDR2 FQGNSA. Losses at the gene ends were 5 bases for V and 4 bases for J; bases not matched to a gene: 2. CDR3 in amino acids: CASSRTSGGYNEQFF. CDR3 nucleotides: TGTGCCAGCAGCCGGACTAGCGGGGGTTACAATGAGCAGTTCTTC. The whole variable domain, filled in from reference TRBV7-2 and TRBJ2-1, reads GAGVSQSPSNKVTEKGKDVELRCDPISGHTALYWYRQSLGQGLEFLIYFQGNSAPDKSGLPSDRFSAERTGGSVSTLTIQRTQQEDSAVYLCASSRTSGGYNEQFFGPGTRLTVL.

The sample holds many counts of this clonotype. The CDR3 DNA reads TGTGCCAGCAGCTTATTTGGGGGCTCGGTCACCGGGGAGCTGTTTTTT. It codes for CASSLFGGSVTGELFF. V gene TRBV11-2 combines with J gene TRBJ2-2, with TRBD1 as a possible D gene (6 bases). Germline lookup yields CDR1 SGHAT and CDR2 FQNNGV. V was trimmed by 2 bases and J by 4 bases, leaving 14 bases between them. This CDR3 region has 16 residues. The full variable domain, with the rest looked up from reference TRBV11-2 and TRBJ2-2, is EAGVAQSPRYKIIEKRQSVAFWCNPISGHATLYWYQQILGQGPKLLIQFQNNGVVDDSQLPKDRFSAERLKGVDSTLKIQPAKLEDSAVYLCASSLFGGSVTGELFFGEGSRLTVL.